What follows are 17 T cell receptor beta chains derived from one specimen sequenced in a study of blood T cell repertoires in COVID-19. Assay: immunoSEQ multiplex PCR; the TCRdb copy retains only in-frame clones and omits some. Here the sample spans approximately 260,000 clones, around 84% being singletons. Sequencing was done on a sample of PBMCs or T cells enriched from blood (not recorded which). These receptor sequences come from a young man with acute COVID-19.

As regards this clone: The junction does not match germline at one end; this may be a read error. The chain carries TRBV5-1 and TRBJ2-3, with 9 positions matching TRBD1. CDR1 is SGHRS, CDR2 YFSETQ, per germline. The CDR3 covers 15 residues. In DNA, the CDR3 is TGTGCCAGCAGCCGTGGACAGGGGAGCACAGATACGCAGTATTTT. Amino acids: CASSRGQGSTDTQYF. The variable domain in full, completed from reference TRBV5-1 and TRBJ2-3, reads KAGVTQTPRYLIKTRGQQVTLSCSPISGHRSVSWYQQTPGQGLQFLFEYFSETQRNKGNFPGRFSGRQFSNSRSEMNVSTLELGDSALYLCASSRGQGSTDTQYFGPGTRLTVL.

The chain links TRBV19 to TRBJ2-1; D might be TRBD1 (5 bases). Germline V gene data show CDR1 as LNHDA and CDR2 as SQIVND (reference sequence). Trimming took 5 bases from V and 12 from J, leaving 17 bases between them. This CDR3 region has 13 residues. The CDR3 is CASSGRQSPRQFF. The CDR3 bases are TGTGCCAGTAGTGGCAGACAGTCCCCAAGGCAGTTCTTC.

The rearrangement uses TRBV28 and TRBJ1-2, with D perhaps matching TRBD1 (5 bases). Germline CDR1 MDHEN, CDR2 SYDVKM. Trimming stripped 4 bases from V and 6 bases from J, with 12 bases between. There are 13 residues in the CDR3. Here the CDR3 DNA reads TGTGCCAGCAGTTGGCAGGGTCCGGATGGCTACACCTTC. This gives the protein CASSWQGPDGYTF.

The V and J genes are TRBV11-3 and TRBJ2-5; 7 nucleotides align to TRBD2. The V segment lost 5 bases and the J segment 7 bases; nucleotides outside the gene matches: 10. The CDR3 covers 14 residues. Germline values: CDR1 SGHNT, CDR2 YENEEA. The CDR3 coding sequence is TGTGCCAGCAGCCTAAGCGGGGTGCATGGGACCCAGTACTTC. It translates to CASSLSGVHGTQYF. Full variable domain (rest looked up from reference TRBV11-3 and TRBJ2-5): EAGVVQSPRYKIIEKKQPVAFWCNPISGHNTLYWYLQNLGQGPELLIRYENEEAVDDSQLPKDRFSAERLKGVDSTLKIQPAELGDSAVYLCASSLSGVHGTQYFGPGTRLLVL.

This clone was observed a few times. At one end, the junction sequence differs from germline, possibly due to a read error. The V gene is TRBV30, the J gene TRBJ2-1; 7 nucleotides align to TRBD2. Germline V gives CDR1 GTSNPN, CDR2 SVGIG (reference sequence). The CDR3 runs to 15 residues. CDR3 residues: CALRGGSISYNEQFF. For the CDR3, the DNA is TGCGCGCTTCGGGGCGGGAGTATTTCCTACAATGAGCAGTTCTTC. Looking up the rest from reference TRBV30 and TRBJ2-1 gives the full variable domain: SQTIHQWPATLVQPVGSPLSLECTVEGTSNPNLYWYRQAAGRGLQLLFYSVGIGQISSEVPQNLSASRPQDRQFILSSKKLLLSDSGFYLCALRGGSISYNEQFFGPGTRLTVL.

As DNA, the CDR3 is TGTGCCAGCAGGAGAGGACAGGGGGCAGATGGCTACACCTTC. This codes for CASRRGQGADGYTF. V usage is TRBV6-5 and J usage is TRBJ1-2; 11 bases align to TRBD1. After removal of 6 bases from V and 6 bases from J, the junction contained 6 bases not matched to a gene. CDR3 length: 14 residues. Germline lookup yields CDR1 MNHEY and CDR2 SVGAGI.

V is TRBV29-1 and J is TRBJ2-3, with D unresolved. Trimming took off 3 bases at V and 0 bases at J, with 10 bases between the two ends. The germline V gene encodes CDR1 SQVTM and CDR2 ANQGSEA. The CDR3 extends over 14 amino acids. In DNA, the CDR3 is TGCAGCGTTGATAAGCGCGGTAGCACAGATACGCAGTATTTT. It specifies CSVDKRGSTDTQYF.

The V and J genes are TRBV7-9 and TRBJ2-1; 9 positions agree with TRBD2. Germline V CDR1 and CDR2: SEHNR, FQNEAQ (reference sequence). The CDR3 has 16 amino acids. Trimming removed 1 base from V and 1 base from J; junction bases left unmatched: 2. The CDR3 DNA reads TGTGCCAGCAGCTTAGGGGCGGGAGGGTCCTACAATGAGCAGTTCTTC. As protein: CASSLGAGGSYNEQFF.

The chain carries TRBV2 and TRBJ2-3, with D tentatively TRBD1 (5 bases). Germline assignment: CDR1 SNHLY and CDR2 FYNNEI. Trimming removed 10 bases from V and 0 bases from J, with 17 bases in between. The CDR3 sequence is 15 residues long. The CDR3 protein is CATSTDMTSTDTQYF. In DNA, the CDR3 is TGTGCCACTTCGACGGACATGACTAGCACAGATACGCAGTATTTT. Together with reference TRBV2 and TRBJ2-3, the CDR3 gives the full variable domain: EPEVTQTPSHQVTQMGQEVILRCVPISNHLYFYWYRQILGQKVEFLVSFYNNEISEKSEIFDDQFSVERPDGSNFTLKIRSTKLEDSAMYFCATSTDMTSTDTQYFGPGTRLTVL.

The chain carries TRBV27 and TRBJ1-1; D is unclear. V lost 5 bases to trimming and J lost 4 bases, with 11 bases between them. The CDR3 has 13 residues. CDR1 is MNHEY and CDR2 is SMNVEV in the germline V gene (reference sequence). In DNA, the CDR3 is TGTGCCAGCAGTCCTGGTCCGGGCACTGAAGCTTTCTTT. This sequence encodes CASSPGPGTEAFF.

In DNA, the CDR3 is TGTGCCAGCAGCTTAGAGACAGGGCTAACCGAGGAGACCCAGTACTTC. Translated: CASSLETGLTEETQYF. J is TRBJ2-5 and V is TRBV7-8, with 7 bases that match TRBD1. This CDR3 has 16 amino acids. Germline V gene sequence: CDR1 SGHVS, CDR2 FQNEAQ. The junction had 10 bases not matched to a gene; V was cut back by 1 base and J by 5 bases. The full variable domain, completed using reference TRBV7-8 and TRBJ2-5, is GAGVSQSPRYKVAKRGQDVALRCDPISGHVSLFWYQQALGQGPEFLTYFQNEAQLDKSGLPSDRFFAERPEGSVSTLKIQRTQQEDSAVYLCASSLETGLTEETQYFGPGTRLLVL.

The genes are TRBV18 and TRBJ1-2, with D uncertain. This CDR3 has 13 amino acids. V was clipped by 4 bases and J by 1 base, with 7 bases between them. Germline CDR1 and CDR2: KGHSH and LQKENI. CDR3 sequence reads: CASSHGDNYGYTF. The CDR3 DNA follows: TGTGCCAGCTCACACGGGGATAACTATGGCTACACCTTC. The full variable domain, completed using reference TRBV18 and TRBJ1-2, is NAGVMQNPRHLVRRRGQEARLRCSPMKGHSHVYWYRQLPEEGLKFMVYLQKENIIDESGMPKERFSAEFPKEGPSILRIQQVVRGDSAAYFCASSHGDNYGYTFGSGTRLTVV.

The CDR3 is CASSLTSGRFSTDTQYF. The CDR3 nucleotides read TGTGCCAGCAGCTTAACTAGCGGGAGGTTTAGCACAGATACGCAGTATTTT. The J gene is TRBJ2-3, the V gene TRBV5-4, with TRBD2 matching over 12 bases. The germline CDR1 and CDR2 sequences are SGHNT and YYREEE (reference sequence). The CDR3 sequence is 17 residues long. V was pared by 2 bases and J by 0 bases, with 4 bases of the junction left unmatched.

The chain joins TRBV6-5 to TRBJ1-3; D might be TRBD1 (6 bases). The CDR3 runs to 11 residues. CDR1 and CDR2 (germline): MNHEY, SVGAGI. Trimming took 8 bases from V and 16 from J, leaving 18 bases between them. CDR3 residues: CASVRNRDNYF. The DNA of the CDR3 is TGTGCCAGCGTAAGAAACCGGGACAATTATTTT.

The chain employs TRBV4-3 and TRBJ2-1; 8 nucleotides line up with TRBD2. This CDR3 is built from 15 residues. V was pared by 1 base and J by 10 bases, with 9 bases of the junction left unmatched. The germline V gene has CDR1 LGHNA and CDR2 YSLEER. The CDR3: CASSQVAGPGGEQFF. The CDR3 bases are TGCGCCAGCAGCCAAGTAGCGGGGCCGGGGGGAGAGCAGTTCTTC.

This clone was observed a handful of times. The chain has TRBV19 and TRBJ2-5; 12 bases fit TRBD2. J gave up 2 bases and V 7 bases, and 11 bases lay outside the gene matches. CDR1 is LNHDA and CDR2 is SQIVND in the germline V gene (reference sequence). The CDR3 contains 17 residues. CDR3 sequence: CASKTSGRNGAQETQYF. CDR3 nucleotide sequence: TGTGCCAGTAAAACTAGCGGGAGGAATGGTGCTCAAGAGACCCAGTACTTC.

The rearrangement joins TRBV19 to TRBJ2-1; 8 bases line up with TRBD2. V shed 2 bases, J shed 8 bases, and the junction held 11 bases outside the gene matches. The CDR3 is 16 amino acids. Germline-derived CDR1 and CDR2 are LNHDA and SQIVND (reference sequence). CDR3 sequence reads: CASSITRGAPADEQFF. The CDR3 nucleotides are TGTGCCAGTAGTATAACGCGGGGGGCCCCCGCGGATGAGCAGTTCTTC.